This T cell receptor beta chain was retrieved from a study of T cell repertoires in cytomegalovirus infection (dated by TCRdb to about 2019). Background on the whole study: Peptide stimulations targeted recently identified HLA-C-restricted CMV epitopes, whose presentation resists viral immunomodulation, together with well-studied HLA-B-restricted epitopes. The HLA type of each donor mattered for the analysis, because public TCR beta signatures pointed to carriage of CMV infection along with the matching HLA type.

The paper as a whole reports these results and caveats: In both this cohort and an independent cohort of more than 350 donors, the cumulative frequency of public TCR beta family members distinguished carriers of CMV infection plus the relevant HLA type. The ex vivo response was dominated by HLA-C-restricted CMV-specific TCR beta clonotypes, and the single most frequent clonotype in two of eight donors was supplied by these HLA-C-restricted clonotypes.

TCRdb names Illumina HiSeq 1500 as the instrument used. The public reads were run again by TCRdb, first through fastp at Q25 and then through MiXCR, and only productive beta chains were kept. Records with the same CDR3 protein are collapsed into one entry carrying the most frequent genes and DNA. Recorded for this sample are about 700,000 distinct CDR3 sequences; around 30% of them occurred a single time. The top ten clones comprise around a sixth of the sample. In light of the paper, this sample's treatment or condition label describes: in vitro stimulation with specific CMV peptide epitopes to enrich CMV-specific T cells. Based on the germline V gene, the CDR1 and CDR2 sequences are SGHVS and FNYEAQ. Trimming costs V 3 bases and J 3 bases, and their ends lie 12 bases apart. Spanning cysteine to phenylalanine, the CDR3 consists of 14 amino acids. Left in the record is the CDR3 DNA by itself, 42 bases read in frame from the first base.

This clonotype occurred a few times. The antigen it binds to is not known. No much larger clone is present one base from it, and per-base qualities are unavailable. Here the chain combines TRBV7-6 and TRBJ2-7; the D gene assignment is perhaps TRBD1 or TRBD2, with each matching 6 bases. The material sequenced was cultured PBMCs, taken from culture after CMV antigen stimulation. The sequence was collected from a human donor in good health (CMV status not recorded). Some clones in this sample may be carry-over from other donors' samples. The nucleotides read TGTGCCAGCAGCTTTGCTGGGGGGCTCTACGAGCAGTACTTC. Its translation reads: CASSFAGGLYEQYF.